Shown below are 21 T cell receptor beta chains from a single sample sequenced in a study of T-cell reconstitution after alpha-beta-depleted transplantation in children. TCRbeta library construction was performed incorporating unique molecular identifiers. TCRdb fed the PCR reads into MiXCR, producing one record per CDR3 protein. The data hold about 870,000 distinct CDR3 sequences, with roughly 15% observed a single time. This sample comprised PBMCs, mostly from graft donor cells, obtained 360 days after TCRalphabeta/CD19-depleted stem cell transplant. All receptors come from a male patient between 5 and 17 years old who had a stem cell transplant for acute lymphoblastic leukemia, so the T cells may come from the graft donor.

This clonotype was detected many times. This chain connects TRBV6-5 to TRBJ2-2; D ambiguous. This CDR3 is 15 amino acids long. Germline V lookup: CDR1 MNHEY, CDR2 SVGAGI. The germline V and J ends were trimmed by 0 bases and 2 bases, with 7 bases remaining between them. The CDR3 sequence is CASSYSVLNTGELFF. The DNA for the CDR3 is TGTGCCAGCAGTTACTCAGTACTTAACACCGGGGAGCTGTTTTTT.

The chain uses TRBV7-9 and TRBJ2-1; 9 nucleotides line up with TRBD1. Germline V CDR1 and CDR2: SEHNR, FQNEAQ (reference sequence). The CDR3 loop spans 16 amino acids. Unmatched junction bases numbered 6, after V lost 4 bases and J lost 2 bases. CDR3 coding DNA: TGTGCCAGCAGCTCCTACGGGACAGGGCCCTACAATGAGCAGTTCTTC. Amino acids: CASSSYGTGPYNEQFF.

J is TRBJ2-3 and V is TRBV2, with D unclear. The CDR3 extends over 14 amino acids. Trimming stripped 2 bases from V and 4 bases from J, with 10 bases between. Germline loops: CDR1 SNHLY, CDR2 FYNNEI. The CDR3 DNA reads TGTGCCAGCAGTGAATGGCGGCAAGCAGATACGCAGTATTTT. Amino acids: CASSEWRQADTQYF.

The CDR3 bases are TGTGCCAGCAGCGCCCGTCCCCAGCGGGCAGATACGCAGTATTTT. It translates to CASSARPQRADTQYF. J is TRBJ2-3 and V is TRBV9, with a tentative D call TRBD2 (6 bases). Germline V gene lookup returns CDR1 SGDLS and CDR2 YYNGEE. The CDR3 totals 15 residues. Trimming removed 3 bases from V and 4 bases from J, with 15 bases in between.

This sequence joins TRBV4-2 and TRBJ2-2; the D is unclear. V lost 1 base and J 6 bases, leaving 12 bases between the germline ends. Germline V CDR1 and CDR2: LGHNA, YNFKEQ. CDR3 length: 15 amino acids. The CDR3 loop is CASSQGPLRAGELFF. The DNA for the CDR3 is TGTGCCAGCAGCCAAGGCCCTTTAAGGGCCGGGGAGCTGTTTTTT.

The chain joins TRBV20-1 to TRBJ2-5, with TRBD2 matching 15 bases. CDR1 and CDR2 from the germline V gene are DFQATT and SNEGSKA (reference sequence). J lost 4 bases, V lost 3 bases, and 0 bases had no gene match. The CDR3 has 14 residues. CDR3 DNA sequence: TGCAGTGCTAGGGGACTAGCGGGAGGAGAGACCCAGTACTTC. Protein product: CSARGLAGGETQYF.

The gene calls are TRBV4-1 and TRBJ1-2, with TRBD1 as a possible D gene (5 bases). Trimming pared 0 bases from V and 4 bases from J, leaving 9 bases between. Germline CDR1 is MGHRA and CDR2 is YSYEKL. This CDR3 has 14 residues. The CDR3 is CASSQEPGSYGYTF. CDR3 DNA sequence: TGCGCCAGCAGCCAAGAACCAGGGTCCTATGGCTACACCTTC.

This clonotype has just a few counts. The chain uses TRBV7-9 and TRBJ1-2; 7 nucleotides match TRBD1. Germline V gene sequence: CDR1 SEHNR, CDR2 FQNEAQ (reference sequence). With 3 bases clipped from V and 4 bases from J, the junction kept 11 bases outside the gene matches. The CDR3 has 16 amino acids. The CDR3 bases are TGTGCCAGCAGCTTTTTCTCGGGACAGAGACTCTATGGCTACACCTTC. Translated, it gives CASSFFSGQRLYGYTF.

This clonotype was counted many times. The V gene is TRBV29-1, the J gene TRBJ2-7; 7 nucleotides agree with TRBD1. Germline-derived CDR1 and CDR2 are SQVTM and ANQGSEA. The CDR3 totals 12 residues. V shed 7 bases, J shed 0 bases, and the junction held 3 bases outside the gene matches. CDR3 region: CSAGTDSYEQYF. The CDR3 coding sequence is TGCAGCGCTGGGACAGACTCCTACGAGCAGTACTTC.

This clonotype was counted at least ten times. This sequence joins TRBV7-2 and TRBJ2-3; TRBD2 matches at 12 bases. Germline V CDR1 and CDR2: SGHTA, FQGNSA. The CDR3 totals 17 residues. After removal of 3 bases from V and 6 bases from J, the junction contained 10 bases not matched to a gene. The CDR3 nucleotides read TGTGCCAGCAGCTTTAACAGCCTAGCGGGAGGGCGGGATACGCAGTATTTT. This codes for CASSFNSLAGGRDTQYF.

This clonotype was picked up many times. The chain carries TRBV15 and TRBJ2-5; no reliable D call. Germline assignment: CDR1 LNHNV and CDR2 YYDKDF (reference sequence). V shed 0 bases and J shed 2 bases, with 7 bases lying between them. The CDR3 contains 14 residues. CDR3 protein: CATSRDQAQETQYF. The CDR3, as DNA: TGTGCCACCAGCAGAGATCAAGCACAAGAGACCCAGTACTTC. Combining the CDR3 with reference TRBV15 and TRBJ2-5 gives the whole variable domain DAMVIQNPRYQVTQFGKPVTLSCSQTLNHNVMYWYQQKSSQAPKLLFHYYDKDFNNEADTPDNFQSRRPNTSFCFLDIRSPGLGDTAMYLCATSRDQAQETQYFGPGTRLLVL.

This clonotype was counted at least ten times. The chain couples TRBV10-2 to TRBJ2-7; D is ambiguous. The V gene's germline CDR1 is WSHSY and CDR2 SAAADI. CDR3 length equals 15 residues. Trimming removed 0 bases from V and 1 base from J, with 10 bases in between. The CDR3 sequence is CASSESADWSYEQYF. DNA of the CDR3: TGCGCCAGCAGTGAGTCGGCAGATTGGTCCTACGAGCAGTACTTC.

The J gene is TRBJ1-3, the V gene TRBV7-6, with 8 bases lining up with TRBD1. The CDR3 has 15 residues. The V segment lost 6 bases and the J segment 2 bases; nucleotides outside the gene matches: 6. Germline lookup yields CDR1 SGHVS and CDR2 FNYEAQ. This chain's CDR3 is CASRPLQGAGNTIYF. CDR3 bases: TGTGCCAGCAGGCCCTTACAGGGGGCTGGAAACACCATATATTTT. Using reference TRBV7-6 and TRBJ1-3 for the parts outside the CDR3, the full variable domain is GAGVSQSPRYKVTKRGQDVALRCDPISGHVSLYWYRQALGQGPEFLTYFNYEAQQDKSGLPNDRFSAERPEGSISTLTIQRTEQRDSAMYRCASRPLQGAGNTIYFGEGSWLTVV.

This clonotype was picked up a small number of times. The chain links TRBV29-1 to TRBJ2-3, with a possible D match to TRBD2 (6 bases). Between the trimmed V and J ends, which lost 1 base and 0 bases, there was a span of 17 bases. CDR1 and CDR2 from the germline V gene are SQVTM and ANQGSEA. The CDR3 length is 17 residues. CDR3 DNA sequence: TGCAGCGTTGAAGGAGTGGCGGGGACGTTTAGCACAGATACGCAGTATTTT. This codes for CSVEGVAGTFSTDTQYF.

The chain couples TRBV5-1 to TRBJ1-1; D remains ambiguous. Germline CDR1 SGHRS, CDR2 YFSETQ. The CDR3 is 15 residues long. V gave up 1 base and J gave up 1 base, with 11 bases separating them. CDR3 nucleotide sequence: TGCGCCAGCAGCTTGCTTGGGAATTCGAACACTGAAGCTTTCTTT. It is translated as CASSLLGNSNTEAFF.

This chain links TRBV7-9 with TRBJ2-5, with TRBD1 identical over 12 bases. Trimming at V came to 6 bases and at J to 4 bases, leaving 6 bases not matched to a gene. Germline loops: CDR1 SEHNR, CDR2 FQNEAQ (reference sequence). CDR3 size: 15 residues. CDR3 nucleotide sequence: TGTGCCAGCAGGCCGGGACAGGGGGCCTCAGAGACCCAGTACTTC. This codes for CASRPGQGASETQYF.

This clonotype was picked up many times. The CDR3 reads CASSPGTGLYTQYF. CDR3 coding DNA: TGTGCCAGCAGTCCCGGGACAGGGTTATATACGCAGTATTTT. The chain recombines TRBV6-5 with TRBJ2-3; 9 bases are a match to TRBD1. The CDR3 is 14 residues long. The J segment lost 7 bases and the V segment lost 5 bases, leaving 7 bases of the junction unmatched. Looked up from germline, CDR1 is MNHEY and CDR2 is SVGAGI.

This clonotype was seen more than once but under ten times. The CDR3 protein is CASSQDPRPSGNEQFF. The CDR3 region has the DNA TGCGCCAGCAGCCAAGATCCACGGCCTAGTGGCAATGAGCAGTTCTTC. The V gene is TRBV4-1, the J gene TRBJ2-1; no firm D call. This CDR3 region has 16 residues. V dropped 0 bases and J dropped 6 bases, with 15 bases sitting between them. CDR1 and CDR2 (germline): MGHRA, YSYEKL.

This clonotype was recorded a few times. This rearrangement joins TRBV20-1 to TRBJ1-1; D is undetermined. This CDR3 contains 10 residues. Between the trimmed V and J ends, which lost 7 bases and 11 bases, there was a span of 14 bases. Looked up from germline, CDR1 is DFQATT and CDR2 is SNEGSKA (reference sequence). DNA of the CDR3: TGCAGTGGGCCCCGGGCGAGTGCTTTCTTT. The encoded protein is CSGPRASAFF.

The chain has TRBV20-1 and TRBJ2-7, with 9 positions matching TRBD2. The junction had 9 bases not matched to a gene; V was cut back by 1 base and J by 5 bases. CDR3 length equals 15 residues. The germline CDR1 and CDR2 sequences are DFQATT and SNEGSKA (reference sequence). CDR3 DNA: TGCAGTGCTAGAGGTGACCTAGCGGGAACCCACGAGCAGTACTTC. Amino acids: CSARGDLAGTHEQYF.

The chain recombines TRBV28 with TRBJ1-2; D is perhaps TRBD1 (6 bases). Germline lookup yields CDR1 MDHEN and CDR2 SYDVKM. Deletions cut 3 bases from V and 8 bases from J, with 13 bases between. The CDR3 covers 13 residues. The CDR3 loop is CASSFQRTAGYTF. The CDR3, as DNA: TGTGCCAGCAGTTTTCAGCGGACAGCAGGCTACACCTTC.